The 19 T cell receptor beta chains below all came from one sample that was sequenced in a study of CXCR3-negative and CXCR3-positive naive CD8 T cells. The study made its TRB cDNA libraries by 5' RACE, adding UMI labels. For each CDR3 protein, TCRdb gives one entry from its re-call of the 5' RACE reads, without DNA. The sample totals 45,000 or so distinct CDR3 sequences; its top ten clones hold under 15%. The sequenced material came from memory CD8+ T cells from blood. All receptors come from a human donor in good health. Some clones in this sample may be carry-over from other donors' samples.

V usage is TRBV10-2 and J usage is TRBJ2-5; without DNA, the TCRdb call of TRBD2 cannot be checked. There are 15 residues in the CDR3. The V gene's germline CDR1 is WSHSY and CDR2 SAAADI. The CDR3 is CASSLSGGAQETQYF.

This CDR3 reads CSATGQGYEQYF. The genes are TRBV29-1 and TRBJ2-7; without DNA, the TCRdb call of TRBD1 cannot be checked. The CDR3 spans 12 residues. The germline gives CDR1 SQVTM, CDR2 ANQGSEA.

The chain carries TRBV6-2 or TRBV6-3 and TRBJ2-7; TCRdb lists TRBD2, though no DNA is available to test this call. Germline CDR1 and CDR2: MNHEY and SVGEGT. The CDR3 has 15 amino acids. CDR3 amino acids: CASSLTSAISYEQYF.

The gene calls are TRBV18 and TRBJ2-3. The CDR3 contains 16 residues. Germline loops: CDR1 KGHSH, CDR2 LQKENI. CDR3 sequence reads: CASSPLISPSTDTQYF.

The V call is TRBV20-1, the J call TRBJ1-2. The CDR3 loop spans 13 amino acids. The germline CDR1 and CDR2 sequences are DFQATT and SNEGSKA (reference sequence). CDR3 residues: CSARDRALYGYTF.

The chain uses TRBV7-3 and TRBJ1-5; TCRdb's assignment of TRBD1 cannot be checked, as there is no DNA. CDR3 length equals 17 residues. Germline V CDR1 and CDR2: SGHTA, FQGTGA. This CDR3 reads CASSFLSGTGVNQPQHF.

This chain links TRBV29-1 with TRBJ1-1; there is no DNA to check the TCRdb D call of TRBD1. CDR3 length: 14 residues. From germline, CDR1 is SQVTM and CDR2 ANQGSEA. This CDR3 reads CSASTSGTGGRAFF.

The CDR3 sequence: CASSYNLLAGVGNEQFF. V and J are TRBV28 and TRBJ2-1; the D gene TCRdb calls, TRBD2, cannot be checked with no DNA. The germline CDR1 and CDR2 sequences are MDHEN and SYDVKM. This CDR3 comprises 17 residues. The variable domain in full, with the rest retrieved from reference TRBV28 and TRBJ2-1, is DVKVTQSSRYLVKRTGEKVFLECVQDMDHENMFWYRQDPGLGLRLIYFSYDVKMKEKGDIPEGYSVSREKKERFSLILESASTNQTSMYLCASSYNLLAGVGNEQFFGPGTRLTVL.

The rearrangement uses TRBV4-3 and TRBJ2-1; as DNA is missing, the TRBD1 call by TCRdb cannot be tested. Looked up from germline, CDR1 is LGHNA and CDR2 is YSLEER. This CDR3 contains 16 residues. The CDR3 loop is CASSEGQGASYNEQFF.

The rearrangement links TRBV14 to TRBJ2-3; TCRdb's assignment of TRBD1 cannot be checked, as there is no DNA. The CDR3 loop spans 13 amino acids. Germline CDR1 SGHDN, CDR2 FVKESK. The CDR3 reads CASSLSGRDTQYF.

The genes are TRBV28 and TRBJ2-7. CDR3 length: 14 residues. Germline V gives CDR1 MDHEN, CDR2 SYDVKM. CDR3 protein: CASSFRHSAYEQYF.

The chain couples TRBV12-3 or TRBV12-4 to TRBJ1-2; the TCRdb D gene call, TRBD1, has no DNA to confirm it. The CDR3 totals 14 residues. CDR3 sequence: CASTPDRLNYGYTF.

V gene TRBV2 combines with J gene TRBJ2-7; TCRdb calls TRBD1, which cannot be checked without DNA. CDR1 and CDR2 (germline): SNHLY, FYNNEI. The CDR3 is 13 residues long. The CDR3 protein is CASSPGQGPWQYF.

The chain uses TRBV10-3 and TRBJ1-3. The germline V gene encodes CDR1 ENHRY and CDR2 SYGVKD. This CDR3 has 15 amino acids. This CDR3 reads CAISAVALSGNTIYF.

This CDR3 reads CASSLEAGSYEQYF. The gene calls are TRBV7-2 and TRBJ2-7; TCRdb lists TRBD2, though no DNA is available to test this call. The CDR3 is 14 amino acids. CDR1 and CDR2 (germline): SGHTA, FQGNSA.

CDR3 loop: CASRGDYEQYF. This chain joins TRBV6-5 and TRBJ2-7; as DNA is missing, the TRBD1 call by TCRdb cannot be tested. CDR3 length: 11 amino acids. CDR1 and CDR2 (germline): MNHEY, SVGAGI.

V and J are TRBV15 and TRBJ2-2; TCRdb picks TRBD1, but there is no DNA to check that call. The V gene's germline CDR1 is LNHNV and CDR2 YYDKDF (reference sequence). This CDR3 contains 15 residues. Here the CDR3 reads CATSPRRQAQGELFF.

CDR3 loop: CASSFGLAGNYEQYF. The chain joins TRBV12-3 or TRBV12-4 to TRBJ2-7; with no DNA, the TCRdb D assignment of TRBD2 cannot be verified. This CDR3 is 15 amino acids long.

The J gene is TRBJ1-1, the V gene TRBV11-2. This CDR3 is 16 amino acids long. CDR1 SGHAT and CDR2 FQNNGV come from the germline V gene. The CDR3: CASSLDPITGGTEAFF.